One sample yielded the 6 T cell receptor beta chains listed below, sequenced in a study of neoadjuvant anti-PD-1 for oral cavity cancer. The table came from immunoSEQ multiplex PCR; TCRdb's copy has only in-frame clones and leaves some out. The sample comprises 15,000 or so clones, 50% to 65% of which are singletons, and about 3% rests with the top ten. The source material was PBMCs, sampled before nivolumab (anti-PD-1) treatment. Receptor source: a person aged 35-80 years with oral cavity squamous cell carcinoma.

This clone occurred a few times. This chain links TRBV7-3 with TRBJ2-2; maybe TRBD1 (5 bases). This CDR3 contains 15 residues. Between the trimmed V and J ends, which lost 1 base and 2 bases, there was a span of 8 bases. Germline CDR1 reads SGHTA; CDR2 reads FQGTGA. CDR3 region: CASSLNGQNTGELFF. Written as DNA, the CDR3 is TGTGCCAGCAGCTTAAACGGACAAAACACCGGGGAGCTGTTTTTT.

The chain carries TRBV19 and TRBJ1-5; D perhaps matches TRBD1 (5 bases). V gave up 5 bases and J gave up 0 bases, with 23 bases separating them. The CDR3 is 19 residues long. Germline CDR1 and CDR2: LNHDA and SQIVND (reference sequence). The CDR3 is CASSASGTPIGYSNQPQHF. The CDR3 nucleotides are TGTGCCAGTAGTGCATCCGGGACCCCCATTGGGTATAGCAATCAGCCCCAGCATTTT.

This chain connects TRBV7-2 to TRBJ2-1, with 10 bases aligning to TRBD2. Trimming at V came to 5 bases and at J to 5 bases, leaving 6 bases not matched to a gene. The CDR3 runs to 15 residues. From germline, CDR1 is SGHTA and CDR2 FQGNSA. CDR3 protein: CASSPTSGFNNEQFF. In nucleotides, the CDR3 is TGTGCCAGCAGCCCGACTAGCGGGTTTAACAATGAGCAGTTCTTC. The variable domain in full, completed from reference TRBV7-2 and TRBJ2-1, reads GAGVSQSPSNKVTEKGKDVELRCDPISGHTALYWYRQSLGQGLEFLIYFQGNSAPDKSGLPSDRFSAERTGGSVSTLTIQRTQQEDSAVYLCASSPTSGFNNEQFFGPGTRLTVL.

The chain recombines TRBV5-1 with TRBJ2-5; 8 nucleotides align to TRBD2. There are 17 residues in the CDR3. Germline trimming cut 1 base from V and 1 base from J; bases unmatched to any gene: 9. The germline gives CDR1 SGHRS, CDR2 YFSETQ. The CDR3, as DNA: TGCGCCAGCAGCTTGTCCCTTCGCGGGGGGCCCCAAGAGACCCAGTACTTC. The encoded protein is CASSLSLRGGPQETQYF.

The chain uses TRBV6-1 and TRBJ2-3; the match to TRBD1 covers 7 bases. Trimming took 10 bases from V and 3 from J; bases not matched to a gene: 10. Germline CDR1 is MNHNS and CDR2 is SASEGT. The CDR3 is 14 residues long. The CDR3 protein is CATRDSTPTDTQYF. The CDR3 DNA follows: TGTGCCACAAGGGACAGTACTCCGACAGATACGCAGTATTTT.

CDR3 in DNA: TGCGCCAGCAGCCCGGGAGATAGCAATCAGCCCCAGCATTTT. Translation gives CASSPGDSNQPQHF. The V gene is TRBV5-1, the J gene TRBJ1-5; no clear D. Trimming cost V 4 bases and J 0 bases, with 8 bases left between them. Germline V lookup: CDR1 SGHRS, CDR2 YFSETQ. CDR3 length equals 14 residues.